This T cell receptor (beta chain) stems from a study of metastatic and nonmetastatic thyroid tumors. TCRdb re-processed the PCR reads through MiXCR. This table has roughly 2,000 clones, around two fifths appearing once. There are 16 residues in the CDR3. V lost 1 base and J lost 5; bases outside the gene matches: 6. The germline V gene encodes CDR1 SGHAT and CDR2 FQDESV (reference sequence). Patients were all untreated before their thyroid surgery. This clone was detected only a few times. The source material was adjacent normal tissue. The TCR sequence derives from a female donor with papillary thyroid cancer or a benign thyroid nodule (not recorded which). Some clones in this sample may be carry-over from other donors' samples. The chain links TRBV11-1 to TRBJ2-7; 12 bases line up with TRBD2. In nucleotides, the CDR3 is TGTGCCAGCAGCTTAGGACTAGCGGGAGATCTCGACGAGCAGTACTTC. Translating gives CASSLGLAGDLDEQYF.